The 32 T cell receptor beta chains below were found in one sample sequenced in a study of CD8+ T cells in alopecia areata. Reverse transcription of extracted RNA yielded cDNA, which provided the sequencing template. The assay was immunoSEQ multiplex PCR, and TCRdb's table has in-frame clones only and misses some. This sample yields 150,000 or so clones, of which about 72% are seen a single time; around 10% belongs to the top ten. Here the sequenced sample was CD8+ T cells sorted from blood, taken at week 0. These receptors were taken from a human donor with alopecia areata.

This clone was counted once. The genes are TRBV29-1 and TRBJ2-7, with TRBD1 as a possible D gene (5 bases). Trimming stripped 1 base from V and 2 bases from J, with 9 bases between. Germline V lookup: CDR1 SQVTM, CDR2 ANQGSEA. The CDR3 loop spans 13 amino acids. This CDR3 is CSVEGGGTYEQYF. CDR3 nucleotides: TGCAGCGTTGAAGGGGGCGGTACCTACGAGCAGTACTTC.

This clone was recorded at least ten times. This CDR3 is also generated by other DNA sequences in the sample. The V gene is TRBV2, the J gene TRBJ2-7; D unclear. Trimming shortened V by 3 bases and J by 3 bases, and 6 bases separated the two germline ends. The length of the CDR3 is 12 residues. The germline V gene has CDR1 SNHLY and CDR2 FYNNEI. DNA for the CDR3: TGTGCCAGCAGTGACCGCGACTACGAGCAGTACTTC. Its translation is CASSDRDYEQYF.

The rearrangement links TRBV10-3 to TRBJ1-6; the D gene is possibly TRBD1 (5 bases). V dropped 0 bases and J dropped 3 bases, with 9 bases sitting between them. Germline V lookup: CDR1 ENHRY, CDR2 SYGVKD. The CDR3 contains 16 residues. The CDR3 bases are TGTGCCATCAGTGAGTCGGGGGGAAACTATAATTCACCCCTCCACTTT. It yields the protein CAISESGGNYNSPLHF.

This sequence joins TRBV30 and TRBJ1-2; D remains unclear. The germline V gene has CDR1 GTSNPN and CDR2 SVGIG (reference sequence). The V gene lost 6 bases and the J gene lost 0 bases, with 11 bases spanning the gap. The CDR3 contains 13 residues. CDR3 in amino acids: CACPRQANYGYTF. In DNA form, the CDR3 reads TGTGCCTGCCCCAGGCAGGCTAACTATGGCTACACCTTC.

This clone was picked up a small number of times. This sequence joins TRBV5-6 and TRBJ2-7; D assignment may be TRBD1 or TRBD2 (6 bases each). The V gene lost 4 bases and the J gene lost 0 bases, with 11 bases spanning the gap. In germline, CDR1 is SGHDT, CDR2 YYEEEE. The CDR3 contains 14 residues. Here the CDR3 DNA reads TGTGCCAGCAGCGGCGGGACACACTCCTACGAGCAGTACTTC. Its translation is CASSGGTHSYEQYF.

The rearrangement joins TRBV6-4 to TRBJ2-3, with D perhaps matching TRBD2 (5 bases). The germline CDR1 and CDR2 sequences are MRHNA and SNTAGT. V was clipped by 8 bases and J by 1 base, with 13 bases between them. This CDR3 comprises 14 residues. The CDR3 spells CASSLRDGTDTQYF. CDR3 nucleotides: TGTGCCAGCTCCTTACGGGATGGCACAGATACGCAGTATTTT.

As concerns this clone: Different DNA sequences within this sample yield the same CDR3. CDR3 nucleotide sequence: TGCGCCAGCAGCTTGGAGGGTAGCACAGATACGCAGTATTTT. It specifies CASSLEGSTDTQYF. The rearrangement joins TRBV5-1 to TRBJ2-3; D unresolved. CDR3 length: 14 residues. The germline V gene encodes CDR1 SGHRS and CDR2 YFSETQ. V lost 0 bases and J 0 bases, leaving 5 bases between the germline ends.

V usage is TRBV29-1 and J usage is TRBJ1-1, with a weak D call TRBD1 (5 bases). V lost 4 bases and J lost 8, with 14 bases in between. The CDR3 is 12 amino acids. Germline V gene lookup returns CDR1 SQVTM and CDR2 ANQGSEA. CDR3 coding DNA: TGCAGCGTTGGGATTCTTAACAGGGAAGCTTTCTTT. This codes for CSVGILNREAFF. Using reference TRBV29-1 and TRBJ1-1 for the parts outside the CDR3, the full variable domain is SAVISQKPSRDICQRGTSLTIQCQVDSQVTMMFWYRQQPGQSLTLIATANQGSEATYESGFVIDKFPISRPNLTFSTLTVSNMSPEDSSIYLCSVGILNREAFFGQGTRLTVV.

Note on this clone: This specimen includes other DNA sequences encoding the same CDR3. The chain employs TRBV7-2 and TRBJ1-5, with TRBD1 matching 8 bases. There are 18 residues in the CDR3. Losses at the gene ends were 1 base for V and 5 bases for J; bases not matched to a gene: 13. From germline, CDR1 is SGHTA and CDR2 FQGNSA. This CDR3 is CASSLGDYRDRLDQPQHF. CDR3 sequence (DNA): TGTGCCAGCAGCTTAGGAGATTATAGGGACAGGCTAGATCAGCCCCAGCATTTT.

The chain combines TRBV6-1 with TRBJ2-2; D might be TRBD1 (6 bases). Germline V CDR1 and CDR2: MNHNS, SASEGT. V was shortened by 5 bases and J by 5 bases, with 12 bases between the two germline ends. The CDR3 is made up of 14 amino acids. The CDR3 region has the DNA TGTGCCAGCAGTTGGACAGTGGGTACCGGGGAGCTGTTTTTT. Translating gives CASSWTVGTGELFF.

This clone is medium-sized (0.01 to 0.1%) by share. CDR3 in DNA: TGTGCCACAACAGACTGGGACAATGAGCAGTTCTTC. This translates into CATTDWDNEQFF. The chain couples TRBV11-3 to TRBJ2-1; unclear D gene. The CDR3 totals 12 residues. V was cut by 10 bases and J by 5 bases, with 12 bases left in between. CDR1 is SGHNT and CDR2 is YENEEA in the germline V gene.

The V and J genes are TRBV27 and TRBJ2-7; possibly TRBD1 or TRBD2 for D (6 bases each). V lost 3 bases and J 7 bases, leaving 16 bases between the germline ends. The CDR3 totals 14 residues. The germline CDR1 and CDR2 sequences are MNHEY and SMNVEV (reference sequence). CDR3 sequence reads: CASSLTGAGIEQYF. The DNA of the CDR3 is TGTGCCAGCAGTTTGACGGGGGCGGGAATTGAGCAGTACTTC.

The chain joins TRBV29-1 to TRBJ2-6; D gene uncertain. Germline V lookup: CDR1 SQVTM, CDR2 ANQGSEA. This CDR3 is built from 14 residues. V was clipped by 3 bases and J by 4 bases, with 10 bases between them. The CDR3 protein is CSVEASSGANVLTF. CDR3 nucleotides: TGCAGCGTTGAGGCATCGTCAGGGGCCAACGTCCTGACTTTC. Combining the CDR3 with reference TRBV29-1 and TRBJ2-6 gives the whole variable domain SAVISQKPSRDICQRGTSLTIQCQVDSQVTMMFWYRQQPGQSLTLIATANQGSEATYESGFVIDKFPISRPNLTFSTLTVSNMSPEDSSIYLCSVEASSGANVLTFGAGSRLTVL.

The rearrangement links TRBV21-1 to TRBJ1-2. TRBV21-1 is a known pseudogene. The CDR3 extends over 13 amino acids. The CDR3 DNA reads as TGTGCCAGCAGCCCCAAAGTGGGATATGGCTACACCTTC. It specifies CASSPKVGYGYTF.

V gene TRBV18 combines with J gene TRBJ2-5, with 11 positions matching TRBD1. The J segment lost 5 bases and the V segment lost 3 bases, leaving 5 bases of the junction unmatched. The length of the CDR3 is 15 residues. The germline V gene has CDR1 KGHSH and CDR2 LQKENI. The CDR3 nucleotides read TGTGCCAGCTCACCTTCGGACAGGGGGCGGGAGACCCAGTACTTC. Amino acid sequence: CASSPSDRGRETQYF.

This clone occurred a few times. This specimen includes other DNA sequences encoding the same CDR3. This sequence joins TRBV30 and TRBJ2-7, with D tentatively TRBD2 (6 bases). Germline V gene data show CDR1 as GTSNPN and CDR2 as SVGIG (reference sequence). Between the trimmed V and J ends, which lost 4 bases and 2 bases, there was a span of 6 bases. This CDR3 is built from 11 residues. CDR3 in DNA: TGTGCCTGGACGGGGGCCTACGAGCAGTACTTC. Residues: CAWTGAYEQYF.

The CDR3 region has the DNA TGTGCCAGTAGGACAAGGGGGGCGAATCAGCCCCAGCATTTT. Translating it yields CASRTRGANQPQHF. V usage is TRBV19 and J usage is TRBJ1-5, with D perhaps TRBD1 (6 bases). The CDR3 totals 14 residues. Trimming removed 6 bases at V and 4 bases at J, with 13 bases between. Germline V gene lookup returns CDR1 LNHDA and CDR2 SQIVND (reference sequence). Supplemented by reference TRBV19 and TRBJ1-5, the full variable domain reads DGGITQSPKYLFRKEGQNVTLSCEQNLNHDAMYWYRQDPGQGLRLIYYSQIVNDFQKGDIAEGYSVSREKKESFPLTVTSAQKNPTAFYLCASRTRGANQPQHFGDGTRLSIL.

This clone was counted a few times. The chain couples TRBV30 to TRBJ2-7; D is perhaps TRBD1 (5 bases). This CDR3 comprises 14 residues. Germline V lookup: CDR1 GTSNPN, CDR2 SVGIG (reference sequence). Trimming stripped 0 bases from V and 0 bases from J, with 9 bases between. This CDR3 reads CAWSVIRDSYEQYF. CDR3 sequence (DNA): TGTGCCTGGAGTGTAATCAGGGACTCCTACGAGCAGTACTTC.

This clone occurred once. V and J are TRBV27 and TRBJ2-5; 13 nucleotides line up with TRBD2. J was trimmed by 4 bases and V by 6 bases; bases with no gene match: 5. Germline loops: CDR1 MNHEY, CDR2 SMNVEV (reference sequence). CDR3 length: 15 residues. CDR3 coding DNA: TGTGCCAGCAGGCGACTAGCGGGGGGTAGAGAGACCCAGTACTTC. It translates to CASRRLAGGRETQYF.

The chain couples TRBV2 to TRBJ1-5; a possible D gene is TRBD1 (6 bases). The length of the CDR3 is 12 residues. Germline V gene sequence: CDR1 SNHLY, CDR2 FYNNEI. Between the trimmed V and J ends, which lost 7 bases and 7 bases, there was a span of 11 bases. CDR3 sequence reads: CASNLGAQPQHF. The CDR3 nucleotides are TGTGCCAGCAACCTGGGGGCCCAGCCCCAGCATTTT.

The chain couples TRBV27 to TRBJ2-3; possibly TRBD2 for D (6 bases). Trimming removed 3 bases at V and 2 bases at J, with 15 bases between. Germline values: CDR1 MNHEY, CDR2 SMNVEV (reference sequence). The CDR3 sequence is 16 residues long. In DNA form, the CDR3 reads TGTGCCAGCAGTTTTTTGGGGGGACTTATCACAGATACGCAGTATTTT. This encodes CASSFLGGLITDTQYF.

The CDR3 nucleotides read TGCGCCAGCAGCTTCCCCCGGGACAGGGGAAGCAATGAGCAGTTCTTC. This codes for CASSFPRDRGSNEQFF. The gene calls are TRBV5-1 and TRBJ2-1; 10 positions agree with TRBD1. V dropped 2 bases and J dropped 6; count of bases not matched to a gene: 8. Germline loops: CDR1 SGHRS, CDR2 YFSETQ. The CDR3 totals 16 residues.

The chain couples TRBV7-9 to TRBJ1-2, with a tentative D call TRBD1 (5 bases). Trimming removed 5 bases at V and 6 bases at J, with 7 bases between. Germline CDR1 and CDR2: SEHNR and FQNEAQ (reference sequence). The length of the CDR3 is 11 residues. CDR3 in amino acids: CASSRGDGYTF. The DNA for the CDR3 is TGTGCCAGCAGCAGGGGAGATGGCTACACCTTC. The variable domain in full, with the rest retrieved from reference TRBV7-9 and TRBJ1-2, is DTGVSQNPRHKITKRGQNVTFRCDPISEHNRLYWYRQTLGQGPEFLTYFQNEAQLEKSRLLSDRFSAERPKGSFSTLEIQRTEQGDSAMYLCASSRGDGYTFGSGTRLTVV.

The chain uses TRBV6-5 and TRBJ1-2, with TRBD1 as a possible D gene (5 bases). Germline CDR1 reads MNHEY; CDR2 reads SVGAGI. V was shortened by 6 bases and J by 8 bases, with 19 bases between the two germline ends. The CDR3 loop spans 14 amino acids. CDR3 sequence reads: CASSPAGGGEGYTF. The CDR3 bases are TGTGCCAGCAGCCCCGCGGGGGGAGGAGAAGGCTACACCTTC.

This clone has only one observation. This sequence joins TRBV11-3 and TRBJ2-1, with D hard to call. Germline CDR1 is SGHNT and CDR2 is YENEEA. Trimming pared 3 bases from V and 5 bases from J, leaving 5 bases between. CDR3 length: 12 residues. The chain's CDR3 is CASSLGHNEQFF. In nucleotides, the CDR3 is TGTGCCAGCAGCTTGGGTCACAATGAGCAGTTCTTC.

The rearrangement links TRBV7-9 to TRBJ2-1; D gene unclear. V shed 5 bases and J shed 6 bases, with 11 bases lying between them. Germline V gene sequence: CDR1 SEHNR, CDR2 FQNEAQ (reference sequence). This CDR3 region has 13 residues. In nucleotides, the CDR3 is TGTGCCAGCAGCGCGGTCCCCGCCAATGAGCAGTTCTTC. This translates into CASSAVPANEQFF. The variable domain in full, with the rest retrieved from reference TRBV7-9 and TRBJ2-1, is DTGVSQNPRHKITKRGQNVTFRCDPISEHNRLYWYRQTLGQGPEFLTYFQNEAQLEKSRLLSDRFSAERPKGSFSTLEIQRTEQGDSAMYLCASSAVPANEQFFGPGTRLTVL.

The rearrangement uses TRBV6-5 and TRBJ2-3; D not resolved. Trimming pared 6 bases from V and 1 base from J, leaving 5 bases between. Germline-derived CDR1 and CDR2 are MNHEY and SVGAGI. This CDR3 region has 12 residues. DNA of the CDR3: TGTGCCAGCAGACTACGCACAGATACGCAGTATTTT. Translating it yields CASRLRTDTQYF.

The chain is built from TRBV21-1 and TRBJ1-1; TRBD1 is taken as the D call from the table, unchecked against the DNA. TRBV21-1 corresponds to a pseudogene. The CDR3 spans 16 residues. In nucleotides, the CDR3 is TGTGCCAGCAGCAAAGAGAACAGGGGTTGTATCACTGAAGCTTTCTTT. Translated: CASSKENRGCITEAFF.

The CDR3 DNA reads as TGTGCCAGCAGCCAAGAAGGCACGGGCATTAGCGGGGGTGGTGAGCAGTTCTTC. Translating gives CASSQEGTGISGGGEQFF. The chain employs TRBV4-2 and TRBJ2-1; 9 nucleotides match TRBD2. The CDR3 runs 18 residues. The V gene end was trimmed by 0 bases and the J gene end by 9 bases; junction bases not matched to a gene: 15. Germline CDR1 is LGHNA and CDR2 is YNFKEQ.

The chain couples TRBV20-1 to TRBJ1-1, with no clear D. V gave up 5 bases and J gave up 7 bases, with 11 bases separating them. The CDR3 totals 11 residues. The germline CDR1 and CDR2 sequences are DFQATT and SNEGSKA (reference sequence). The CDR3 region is CSAPDGYEAFF. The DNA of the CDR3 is TGCAGTGCTCCCGACGGGTATGAAGCTTTCTTT.

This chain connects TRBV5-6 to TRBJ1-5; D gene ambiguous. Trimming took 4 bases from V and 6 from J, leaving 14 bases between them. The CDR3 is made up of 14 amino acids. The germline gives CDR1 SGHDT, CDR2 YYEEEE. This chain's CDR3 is CASSHERGGQPQHF. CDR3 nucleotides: TGTGCCAGCAGCCATGAGCGGGGTGGTCAGCCCCAGCATTTT.

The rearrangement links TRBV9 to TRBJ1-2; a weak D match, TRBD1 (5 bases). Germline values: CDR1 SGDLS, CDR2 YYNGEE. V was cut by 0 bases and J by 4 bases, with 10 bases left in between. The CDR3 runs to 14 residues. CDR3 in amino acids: CASSVGRGSYGYTF. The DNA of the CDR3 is TGTGCCAGCAGCGTAGGTCGGGGGAGCTATGGCTACACCTTC. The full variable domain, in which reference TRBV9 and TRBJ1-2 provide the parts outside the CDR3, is DSGVTQTPKHLITATGQRVTLRCSPRSGDLSVYWYQQSLDQGLQFLIQYYNGEERAKGNILERFSAQQFPDLHSELNLSSLELGDSALYFCASSVGRGSYGYTFGSGTRLTVV.